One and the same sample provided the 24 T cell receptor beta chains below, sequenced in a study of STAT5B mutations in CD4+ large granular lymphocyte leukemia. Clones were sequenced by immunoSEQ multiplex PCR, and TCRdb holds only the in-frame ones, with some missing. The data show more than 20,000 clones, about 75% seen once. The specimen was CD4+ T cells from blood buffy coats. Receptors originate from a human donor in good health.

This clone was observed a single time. As DNA, the CDR3 is TGTGCCAGCAAAGCGGGGGCTGGGGAAGCTTTCTTT. This codes for CASKAGAGEAFF. The rearrangement joins TRBV2 to TRBJ1-1; a weak D match, TRBD1 (6 bases). The V gene's germline CDR1 is SNHLY and CDR2 FYNNEI. This CDR3 has 12 amino acids. Trimming removed 7 bases from V and 8 bases from J, with 14 bases in between.

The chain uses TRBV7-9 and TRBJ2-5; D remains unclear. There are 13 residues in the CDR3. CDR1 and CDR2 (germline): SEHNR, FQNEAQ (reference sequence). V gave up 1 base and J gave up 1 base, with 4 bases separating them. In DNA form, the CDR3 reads TGTGCCAGCAGCTTAGACAGCCAAGAGACCCAGTACTTC. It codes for CASSLDSQETQYF.

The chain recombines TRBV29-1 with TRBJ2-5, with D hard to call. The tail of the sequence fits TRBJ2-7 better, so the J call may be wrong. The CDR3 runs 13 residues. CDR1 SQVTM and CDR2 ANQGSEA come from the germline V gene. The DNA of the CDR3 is TGCAGCGTTGTAAGTACGTCCGCCTACGAGCAGTACTTC. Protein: CSVVSTSAYEQYF.

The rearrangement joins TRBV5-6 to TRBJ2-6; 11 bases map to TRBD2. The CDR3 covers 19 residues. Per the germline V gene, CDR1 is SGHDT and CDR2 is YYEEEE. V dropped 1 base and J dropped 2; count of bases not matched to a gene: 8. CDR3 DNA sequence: TGTGCCAGCAGCTTGTCCCTAGCGGGGGGATCCCCTGGGGCCAACGTCCTGACTTTC. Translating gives CASSLSLAGGSPGANVLTF.

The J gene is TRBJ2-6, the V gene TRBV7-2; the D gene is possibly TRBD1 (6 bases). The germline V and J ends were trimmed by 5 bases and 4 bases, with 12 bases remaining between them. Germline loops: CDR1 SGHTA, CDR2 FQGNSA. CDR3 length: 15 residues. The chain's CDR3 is CASSTTGYGANVLTF. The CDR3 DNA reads TGTGCCAGCAGCACGACAGGCTACGGGGCCAACGTCCTGACTTTC. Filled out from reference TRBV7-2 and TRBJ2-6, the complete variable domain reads GAGVSQSPSNKVTEKGKDVELRCDPISGHTALYWYRQSLGQGLEFLIYFQGNSAPDKSGLPSDRFSAERTGGSVSTLTIQRTQQEDSAVYLCASSTTGYGANVLTFGAGSRLTVL.

For the CDR3, the DNA is TGTGCCAGCAGCCAGGGGACAGGAGTCCAAGAGACCCAGTACTTC. This translates into CASSQGTGVQETQYF. The genes are TRBV13 and TRBJ2-5; 8 bases fit TRBD1. The CDR3 has 15 amino acids. From germline, CDR1 is PRHDT and CDR2 FYEKMQ (reference sequence). With 5 bases clipped from V and 1 base from J, the junction kept 6 bases outside the gene matches.

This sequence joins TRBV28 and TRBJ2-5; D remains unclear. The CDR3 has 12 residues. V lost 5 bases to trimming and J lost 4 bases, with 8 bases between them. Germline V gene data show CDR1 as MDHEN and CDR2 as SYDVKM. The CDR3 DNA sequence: TGTGCCAGCAGTCCGCCGGTAGAGACCCAGTACTTC. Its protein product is CASSPPVETQYF. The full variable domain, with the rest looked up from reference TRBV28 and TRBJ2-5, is DVKVTQSSRYLVKRTGEKVFLECVQDMDHENMFWYRQDPGLGLRLIYFSYDVKMKEKGDIPEGYSVSREKKERFSLILESASTNQTSMYLCASSPPVETQYFGPGTRLLVL.

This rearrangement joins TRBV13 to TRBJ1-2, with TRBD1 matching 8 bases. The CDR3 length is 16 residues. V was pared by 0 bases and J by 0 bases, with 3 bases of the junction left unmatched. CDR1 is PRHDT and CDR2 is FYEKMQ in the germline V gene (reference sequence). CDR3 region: CASSLGGQGANYGYTF. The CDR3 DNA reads TGTGCCAGCAGCTTAGGCGGACAGGGAGCTAACTATGGCTACACCTTC.

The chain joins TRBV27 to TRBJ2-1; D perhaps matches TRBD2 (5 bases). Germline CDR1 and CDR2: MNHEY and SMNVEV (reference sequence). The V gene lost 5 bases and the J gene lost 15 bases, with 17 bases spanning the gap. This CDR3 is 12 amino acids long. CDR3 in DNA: TGTGCCAGCAGTCCCCTCCGCGGAGGCTCGTTCTTC. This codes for CASSPLRGGSFF.

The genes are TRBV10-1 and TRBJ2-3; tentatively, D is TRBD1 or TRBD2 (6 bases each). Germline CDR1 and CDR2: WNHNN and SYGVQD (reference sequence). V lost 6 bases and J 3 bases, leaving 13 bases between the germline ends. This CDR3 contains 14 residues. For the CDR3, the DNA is TGCGCCAGCAGCCAAGGCGGGACAACAGATACGCAGTATTTT. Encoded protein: CASSQGGTTDTQYF.

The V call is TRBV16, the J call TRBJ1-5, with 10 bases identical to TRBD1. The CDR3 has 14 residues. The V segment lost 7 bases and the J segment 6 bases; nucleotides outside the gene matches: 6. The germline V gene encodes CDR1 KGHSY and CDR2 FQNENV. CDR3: CASNDRGPGQPQHF. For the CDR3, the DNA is TGTGCCAGCAACGACAGGGGGCCTGGTCAGCCCCAGCATTTT.

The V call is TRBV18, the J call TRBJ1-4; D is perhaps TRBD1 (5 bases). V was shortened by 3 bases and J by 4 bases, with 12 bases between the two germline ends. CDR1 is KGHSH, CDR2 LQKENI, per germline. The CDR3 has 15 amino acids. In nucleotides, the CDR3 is TGTGCCAGCTCACCTTCGACAGTTATTAATGAAAAACTGTTTTTT. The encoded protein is CASSPSTVINEKLFF.

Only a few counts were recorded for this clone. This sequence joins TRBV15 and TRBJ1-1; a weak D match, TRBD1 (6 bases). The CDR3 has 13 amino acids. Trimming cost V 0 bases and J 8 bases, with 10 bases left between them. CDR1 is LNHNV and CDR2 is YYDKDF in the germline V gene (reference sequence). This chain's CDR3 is CATSRDQGNEAFF. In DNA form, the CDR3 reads TGTGCCACCAGCAGAGATCAGGGGAACGAAGCTTTCTTT.

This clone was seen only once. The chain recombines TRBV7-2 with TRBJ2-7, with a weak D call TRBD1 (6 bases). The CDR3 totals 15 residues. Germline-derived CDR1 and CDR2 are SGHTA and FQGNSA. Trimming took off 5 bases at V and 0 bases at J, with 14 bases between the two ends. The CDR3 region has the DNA TGTGCCAGCAGCCTAAGGAAGGGGGACTCCTACGAGCAGTACTTC. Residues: CASSLRKGDSYEQYF.

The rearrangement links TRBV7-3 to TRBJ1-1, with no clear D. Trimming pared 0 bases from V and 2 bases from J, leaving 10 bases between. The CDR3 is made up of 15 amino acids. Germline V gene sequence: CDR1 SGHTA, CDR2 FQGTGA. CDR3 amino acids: CASSLTGTANTEAFF. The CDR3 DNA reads TGTGCCAGCAGCTTAACCGGTACAGCCAACACTGAAGCTTTCTTT.

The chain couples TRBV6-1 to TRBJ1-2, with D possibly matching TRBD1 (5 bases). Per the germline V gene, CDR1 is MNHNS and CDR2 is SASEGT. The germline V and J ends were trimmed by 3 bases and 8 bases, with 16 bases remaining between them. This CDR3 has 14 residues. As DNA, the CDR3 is TGTGCCAGCAGTGATTCGGCCAGGGAGTTGGGCTACACCTTC. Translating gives CASSDSARELGYTF.

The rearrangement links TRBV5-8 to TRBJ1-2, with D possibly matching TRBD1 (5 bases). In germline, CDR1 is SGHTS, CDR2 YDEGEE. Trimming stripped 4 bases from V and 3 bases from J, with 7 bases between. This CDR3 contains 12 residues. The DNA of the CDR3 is TGTGCCAGCAGCATGACAGACTATGGCTACACCTTC. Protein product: CASSMTDYGYTF.

Written as DNA, the CDR3 is TGCGCCAGCAGTGAGTTGAGAAGCGGGGGTAGAGATACGCAGTATTTT. This translates into CASSELRSGGRDTQYF. This chain links TRBV10-2 with TRBJ2-3; TRBD2 matches 8 bases. CDR1 and CDR2 (germline): WSHSY, SAAADI. The CDR3 covers 16 residues. V lost 1 base and J lost 5; bases outside the gene matches: 8.

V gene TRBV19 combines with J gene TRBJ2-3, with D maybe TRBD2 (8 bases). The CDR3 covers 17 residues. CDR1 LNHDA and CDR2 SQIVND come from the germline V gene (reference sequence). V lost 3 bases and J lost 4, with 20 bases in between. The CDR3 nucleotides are TGTGCCAGTAGTATCGGGCGGGGGGACAGCTATTCAGATACGCAGTATTTT. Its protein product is CASSIGRGDSYSDTQYF.

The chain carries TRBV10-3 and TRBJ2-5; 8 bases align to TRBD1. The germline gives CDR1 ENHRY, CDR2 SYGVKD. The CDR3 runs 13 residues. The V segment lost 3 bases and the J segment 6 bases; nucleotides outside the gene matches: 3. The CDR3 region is CAISERTGKTQYF. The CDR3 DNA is TGTGCCATCAGTGAAAGGACAGGGAAGACCCAGTACTTC.

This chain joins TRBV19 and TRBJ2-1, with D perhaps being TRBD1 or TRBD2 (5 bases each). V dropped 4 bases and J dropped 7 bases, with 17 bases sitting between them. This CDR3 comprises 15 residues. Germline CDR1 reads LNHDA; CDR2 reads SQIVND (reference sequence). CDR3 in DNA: TGTGCCAGTAGTAAGTCAGTGGGGGTTCGTAATGAGCAGTTCTTC. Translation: CASSKSVGVRNEQFF.

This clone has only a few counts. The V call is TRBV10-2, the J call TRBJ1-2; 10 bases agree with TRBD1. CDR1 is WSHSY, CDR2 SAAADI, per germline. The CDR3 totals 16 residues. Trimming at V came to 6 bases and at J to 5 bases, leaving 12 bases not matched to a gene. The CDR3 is CASRHTGQGPGYGYTF. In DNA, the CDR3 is TGCGCCAGCAGGCACACGGGACAGGGGCCTGGATATGGCTACACCTTC.

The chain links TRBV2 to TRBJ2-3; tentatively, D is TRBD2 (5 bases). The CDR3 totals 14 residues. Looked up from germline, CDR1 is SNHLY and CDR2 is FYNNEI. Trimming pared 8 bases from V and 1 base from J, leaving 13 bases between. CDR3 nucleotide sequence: TGTGCCAGCGTAAGGGAGAAGGGCACAGATACGCAGTATTTT. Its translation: CASVREKGTDTQYF.

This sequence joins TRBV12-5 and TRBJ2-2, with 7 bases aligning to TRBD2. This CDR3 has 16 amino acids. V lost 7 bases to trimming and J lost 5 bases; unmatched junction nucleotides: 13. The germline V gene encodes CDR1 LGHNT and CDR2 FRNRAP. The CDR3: CASAPDGGRGTGELFF. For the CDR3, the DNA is TGTGCTAGTGCTCCCGACGGGGGGAGAGGTACCGGGGAGCTGTTTTTT.